The sequence of this TCR beta chain was determined in a study of blood T cell repertoires in COVID-19. The wider study: The samples span acute and convalescent COVID-19 from the United States, Italy and Spain. PBMCs, B-cell-depleted T cells, or T cells were the source of the cDNA or gDNA that made up the material.

Germline loops: CDR1 LNHDA, CDR2 SQIVND (reference sequence). Germline trimming cut 7 bases from V and 8 bases from J; bases unmatched to any gene: 12. The CDR3 consists of 15 residues. As handled by the study authors: Amplification of reference gene primers was used by the study to estimate nucleated cell counts. Only in-frame clones appear in the TCRdb table, and some are missing; sequencing was by immunoSEQ multiplex PCR. D and trimming come from the DNA, and the V and J calls and clone size come from that table. Here the sample spans approximately 260,000 clones, about 86% being singletons. The receptor comes from a man aged 45-60 years who had recovered from COVID-19. The chain combines TRBV19 with TRBJ2-1; TRBD2 matches 9 bases. The sequenced material came from PBMCs or T cells enriched from blood (not recorded which). As DNA, the CDR3 is TGTGCCAGTAACATGGGACTAGCCATACACGATGAGCAGTTCTTC. Protein: CASNMGLAIHDEQFF.